This T cell receptor beta chain is from a study of shared clonotypes between healthy human individuals. Findings and caveats of the study: Despite large depth, sorted-subset datasets appeared incompletely sequenced. A handful of donors shared roughly 5% of their naive CD4 clonotypes.

The table came from immunoSEQ multiplex PCR; TCRdb's copy has only in-frame clones and leaves some out. The sample carries more than 1,200,000 clones, approximately 98.5% recorded once. Concerning this clone: Its antigen remains unknown. At one of its ends the junction is not consistent with the germline gene, which may arise from a read error.

CD4+ cells yielded CD45RA+ naive and CD45RA-negative memory subsets. Germline lookup yields CDR1 SQVTM and CDR2 ANQGSEA. The CDR3 is 11 amino acids. This chain connects TRBV29-1 to TRBJ2-1; no definite D call. The sequenced material came from naive CD4+ T cells sorted from blood. Subset defined: CD45RA+ positively selected. The source of this sequence is a man between 25 and 39 years old in good health. In nucleotides, the CDR3 is TGCAGCGTGTCCCCATACAATGAGCTGTTCTTC. The encoded protein is CSVSPYNELFF.